The clone carrying this T cell receptor (beta chain) was detected once. The data originate from a study of blood T cell repertoires in COVID-19. On the study more broadly: Samples of COVID-19 (acute and convalescent) were obtained from the United States, Italy and Spain. Sources were T cells, B-cell-depleted T cells, or PBMCs; the material itself was cDNA or gDNA.

The germline gives CDR1 SQVTM, CDR2 ANQGSEA. The CDR3 runs 12 residues. The J segment lost 7 bases and the V segment lost 6 bases, leaving 8 bases of the junction unmatched. Sequenced by immunoSEQ multiplex PCR; TCRdb stores in-frame clones only, minus some. The sample shows hundreds of thousands of clones, about 89% of them seen only once. Sequencing was done on a sample of peripheral blood. The sequence came from a woman aged 25 to 39 with acute or convalescent COVID-19. This chain links TRBV29-1 with TRBJ1-2; 7 positions match TRBD1. The CDR3 DNA reads TGCAGCGTCGGAACAGGGGCTAGTGGCTACACCTTC. Translation gives CSVGTGASGYTF.